One and the same sample provided the 11 T cell receptor beta chains below, sequenced in a study of CD8 T cells in Susac syndrome. Random hexamers served to reverse transcribe about 0.5 to 1 ug RNA. TCRdb processed the immunoSEQ multiplex PCR reads anew with MiXCR; each CDR3 protein has one entry. The sample lists more than 80,000 distinct CDR3 sequences; approximately 95% were seen once. The sequenced sample consisted of CD8+ T cells from PBMCs. The source is a human donor with Susac syndrome.

J is TRBJ1-4 and V is TRBV3-1; D is unresolved. Germline CDR1 reads LGHDT; CDR2 reads YNNKEL (reference sequence). The V end was cut by 2 bases, the J end by 7 bases, with 11 bases between. This CDR3 has 14 residues. CDR3 sequence (DNA): TGTGCCAGCAGCCAACCGGATTTCGGTGAAAAACTGTTTTTT. Protein: CASSQPDFGEKLFF. The whole variable domain, remainder taken from reference TRBV3-1 and TRBJ1-4, is DTAVSQTPKYLVTQMGNDKSIKCEQNLGHDTMYWYKQDSKKFLKIMFSYNNKELIINETVPNRFSPKSPDKAHLNLHINSLELGDSAVYFCASSQPDFGEKLFFGSGTQLSVL.

The V gene is TRBV7-9, the J gene TRBJ2-5; possible D gene TRBD1, 5 bases. The ends were cut back, 5 bases at V and 5 bases at J, with 12 bases in the middle. CDR1 and CDR2 (germline): SEHNR, FQNEAQ (reference sequence). The CDR3 length is 13 residues. CDR3: CASSRQGFETQYF. CDR3 nucleotide sequence: TGTGCCAGCAGCCGCCAGGGTTTCGAGACCCAGTACTTC.

The rearrangement joins TRBV9 to TRBJ2-7, with 7 bases that match TRBD1. J gave up 4 bases and V 7 bases, and 14 bases lay outside the gene matches. The CDR3 spans 15 residues. Germline assignment: CDR1 SGDLS and CDR2 YYNGEE. CDR3 sequence (DNA): TGTGCCAGCCCTTCTGGACAGGAAGTCCCTTACGAGCAGTACTTC. Translating it yields CASPSGQEVPYEQYF.

J is TRBJ2-3 and V is TRBV5-4; the D gene is possibly TRBD2 (5 bases). Germline values: CDR1 SGHNT, CDR2 YYREEE (reference sequence). This CDR3 comprises 15 residues. Trimming left V 0 bases short and J 1 base short, with 9 bases between. The CDR3 sequence: CASSLGDSGTDTQYF. The CDR3, as DNA: TGTGCCAGCAGCTTGGGGGATAGCGGCACAGATACGCAGTATTTT.

The V call is TRBV11-2, the J call TRBJ1-1, with TRBD1 matching over 7 bases. CDR1 and CDR2 from the germline V gene are SGHAT and FQNNGV. This CDR3 has 13 residues. J lost 8 bases, V lost 4 bases, and 7 bases had no gene match. The CDR3 nucleotides read TGTGCCAGCAGCTACAGGGGTGGGTCGGAAGCTTTCTTT. It encodes CASSYRGGSEAFF.

The genes are TRBV25-1 and TRBJ2-3, with 8 bases matching TRBD1. J lost 1 base, V lost 3 bases, and 6 bases had no gene match. Germline CDR1 and CDR2: MGHDK and SYGVNS. The CDR3 covers 16 residues. In DNA form, the CDR3 reads TGTGCCAGCAGTGACCCGGACAGGGTGGGCACAGATACGCAGTATTTT. Protein sequence: CASSDPDRVGTDTQYF.

The chain combines TRBV9 with TRBJ1-6; D is uncertain. Germline V CDR1 and CDR2: SGDLS, YYNGEE. The CDR3 spans 12 residues. V lost 3 bases and J 7 bases, leaving 5 bases between the germline ends. This chain's CDR3 is CASSGKNSPLHF. CDR3 coding DNA: TGTGCCAGCAGCGGAAAGAATTCACCCCTCCACTTT.

The J gene is TRBJ1-6, the V gene TRBV7-6; no firm D call. This CDR3 contains 14 residues. V was clipped by 3 bases and J by 4 bases, with 7 bases between them. Germline-derived CDR1 and CDR2 are SGHVS and FNYEAQ. In DNA, the CDR3 is TGTGCCAGCAGCTTGGCGGCGTATAATTCACCCCTCCACTTT. It specifies CASSLAAYNSPLHF.

The genes are TRBV4-3 and TRBJ2-7; D is uncertain. The V end lost 0 bases, the J end lost 2 bases, and 11 bases lay between the germline ends. This CDR3 region has 15 residues. CDR1 is LGHNA, CDR2 YSLEER, per germline. The CDR3 loop reads CASSQEGEQTYEQYF. CDR3 DNA: TGCGCCAGCAGCCAAGAAGGAGAACAGACCTACGAGCAGTACTTC.

V usage is TRBV7-6 and J usage is TRBJ2-7, with D possibly matching TRBD1 (6 bases). Germline lookup yields CDR1 SGHVS and CDR2 FNYEAQ. This CDR3 contains 13 residues. V was shortened by 5 bases and J by 5 bases, with 13 bases between the two germline ends. The CDR3 nucleotides read TGTGCCAGCAGCCCTTCCTACAGGGACGAGCAGTACTTC. Its protein product is CASSPSYRDEQYF.

The CDR3 region is CSVAPTTGELFF. CDR3 DNA sequence: TGCAGCGTTGCCCCGACCACCGGGGAGCTGTTTTTT. The V and J genes are TRBV29-1 and TRBJ2-2; D not resolved. The germline V gene has CDR1 SQVTM and CDR2 ANQGSEA. The length of the CDR3 is 12 residues. V was shortened by 4 bases and J by 4 bases, with 7 bases between the two germline ends.